Following are 18 T cell receptor beta chains from one sample sequenced in a study of monozygotic twins with inflammatory bowel disease. Reprocessing the 5' RACE reads, TCRdb reports a single entry for every CDR3 protein and omits DNA. The ten most abundant clones cover 2.4% of a sample with hundreds of thousands of distinct CDR3 sequences. The specimen was blood. Source of these receptors: a human donor with ulcerative colitis or Crohn's disease, or a healthy co-twin of an affected twin (not recorded which).

The chain recombines TRBV24-1 with TRBJ2-1; the D call of TRBD2 rests on TCRdb alone, since no DNA is present to check it. This CDR3 is 14 amino acids long. Germline values: CDR1 KGHDR, CDR2 SFDVKD. The CDR3 reads CATSGGGLYNEQFF.

The chain links TRBV5-1 to TRBJ2-1. This CDR3 contains 11 residues. The germline gives CDR1 SGHRS, CDR2 YFSETQ. CDR3 sequence reads: CASSSDNEQFF. Filled out from reference TRBV5-1 and TRBJ2-1, the complete variable domain reads KAGVTQTPRYLIKTRGQQVTLSCSPISGHRSVSWYQQTPGQGLQFLFEYFSETQRNKGNFPGRFSGRQFSNSRSEMNVSTLELGDSALYLCASSSDNEQFFGPGTRLTVL.

The chain joins TRBV20-1 to TRBJ2-7. The CDR3 consists of 13 residues. Germline CDR1 reads DFQATT; CDR2 reads SNEGSKA (reference sequence). The CDR3 loop reads CSAPGLGSYEQYF.

V and J are TRBV28 and TRBJ1-1; there is no DNA to check the TCRdb D call of TRBD1. CDR3 length: 15 amino acids. Germline lookup yields CDR1 MDHEN and CDR2 SYDVKM. This chain's CDR3 is CASITAGTGKEEAFF.

The chain combines TRBV7-8 with TRBJ1-1; TCRdb's D gene call, TRBD1, goes unchecked for lack of DNA. This CDR3 has 17 residues. The V gene's germline CDR1 is SGHVS and CDR2 FQNEAQ. Here the CDR3 reads CASSAGTGPSAPFGTFF.

The chain recombines TRBV27 with TRBJ1-6. The CDR3 sequence is 14 residues long. Germline assignment: CDR1 MNHEY and CDR2 SMNVEV (reference sequence). The CDR3: CASSLGPWVPPLHF.

This chain uses TRBV7-2 with TRBJ2-3; the TCRdb call, TRBD1, lacks DNA for checking. This CDR3 spans 15 amino acids. In germline, CDR1 is SGHTA, CDR2 FQGNSA. This CDR3 is CASSRGPQGTDTQYF.

The gene calls are TRBV5-1 and TRBJ2-1; with no DNA, the TCRdb D assignment of TRBD2 cannot be verified. Germline CDR1 is SGHRS and CDR2 is YFSETQ. The CDR3 is made up of 20 amino acids. CDR3 in amino acids: CASSSLGAGGRSSSYNEQFF.

The genes are TRBV6-1 and TRBJ2-2; TCRdb proposes TRBD1, but this gene call is untestable without DNA. Germline V gives CDR1 MNHNS, CDR2 SASEGT. This CDR3 contains 15 residues. CDR3 region: CATREARVSSGELFF.

This sequence joins TRBV7-9 and TRBJ2-5; TCRdb gives TRBD2 as the D gene, but with no DNA this cannot be confirmed. The germline gives CDR1 SEHNR, CDR2 FQNEAQ (reference sequence). This CDR3 is 15 amino acids long. CDR3 in amino acids: CASSLSGTSIETQYF.

The chain joins TRBV4-1 to TRBJ2-5; TCRdb proposes TRBD2, but this gene call is untestable without DNA. Germline V gives CDR1 MGHRA, CDR2 YSYEKL. The CDR3 totals 17 residues. This CDR3 reads CASSLTWPSGGGETQYF.

The chain links TRBV5-1 to TRBJ2-5; checking the TCRdb D call of TRBD2 is not possible without DNA. CDR1 and CDR2 from the germline V gene are SGHRS and YFSETQ. CDR3 length: 16 residues. The CDR3 loop reads CASSPTSGAVSETQYF.

The V gene is TRBV5-1, the J gene TRBJ1-1; TCRdb calls TRBD1, which cannot be checked without DNA. CDR1 is SGHRS, CDR2 YFSETQ, per germline. The CDR3 contains 13 residues. The CDR3 protein is CASSDRGHTEAFF.

The chain has TRBV20-1 and TRBJ2-3; the D call from TCRdb, TRBD2, cannot be confirmed without DNA. CDR3 size: 14 residues. The germline V gene encodes CDR1 DFQATT and CDR2 SNEGSKA (reference sequence). The CDR3 loop is CSARSTSGGDTQYF.

The chain has TRBV6-5 and TRBJ1-1. This CDR3 is built from 17 residues. Germline lookup yields CDR1 MNHEY and CDR2 SVGAGI. The CDR3 loop reads CASSYSNLVQMNTEAFF.

The chain links TRBV6-1 to TRBJ2-1; TCRdb reports TRBD2, a call that lacks DNA to check it against. Germline assignment: CDR1 MNHNS and CDR2 SASEGT. There are 15 residues in the CDR3. CDR3 loop: CASSLVAGGDNEQFF.

V and J are TRBV28 and TRBJ1-4; lacking DNA, the TRBD1 call made by TCRdb goes unchecked. CDR1 and CDR2 from the germline V gene are MDHEN and SYDVKM. The CDR3 spans 15 residues. The CDR3 is CASSLDAGSNAKLFF.

This chain links TRBV6-5 with TRBJ2-5. The length of the CDR3 is 13 residues. CDR1 is MNHEY, CDR2 SVGAGI, per germline. The CDR3: CASSYPGPETQYF.